The 25 T cell receptor beta chains presented below share a single source sample, sequenced in a study of cytomegalovirus exposure and HLA in healthy donors. PCR amplification relied on 60 Vbeta primers (plus 13 Jbeta primers). Profiled with immunoSEQ multiplex PCR; TCRdb holds only in-frame clones, not every one. The sample shows 250,000 or so clones, under 90% of them seen only once. The sample taken for sequencing was PBMCs. The receptor source for this set is a human donor in good health.

The gene calls are TRBV25-1 and TRBJ2-2; possibly TRBD2 for D (6 bases). Trimming removed 7 bases from V and 3 bases from J, with 12 bases in between. Germline CDR1 MGHDK, CDR2 SYGVNS. CDR3 length equals 14 residues. The CDR3 sequence: CASTSSVHTGELFF. The CDR3 DNA reads as TGTGCCAGCACTTCTAGCGTACACACCGGGGAGCTGTTTTTT.

V gene TRBV19 combines with J gene TRBJ2-5; 16 nucleotides align to TRBD2. V was clipped by 8 bases and J by 4 bases; unmatched bases: 4. Germline CDR1 reads LNHDA; CDR2 reads SQIVND (reference sequence). The CDR3 extends over 15 amino acids. The CDR3 region is CASGTSGRAGETQYF. Written as DNA, the CDR3 is TGTGCCAGTGGGACTAGCGGGAGGGCCGGAGAGACCCAGTACTTC.

This clone was picked up one time. The rearrangement joins TRBV6-1 to TRBJ2-5, with 10 nucleotides matching TRBD1. V trimming: 4 bases; J trimming: 10 bases; junction bases outside the gene matches: 24. Germline-derived CDR1 and CDR2 are MNHNS and SASEGT. This CDR3 is 19 amino acids long. The CDR3 bases are TGTGCCAGCAGTGCCCTGGCCGGGACAGGGGTCCCCTTACAAGAGGTCCAGTACTTC. It translates to CASSALAGTGVPLQEVQYF.

V and J are TRBV2 and TRBJ1-1; D not certain. CDR3 length equals 13 residues. Trimming took off 3 bases at V and 3 bases at J, with 8 bases between the two ends. Germline CDR1 and CDR2: SNHLY and FYNNEI. CDR3 sequence reads: CASSDRHYTEAFF. As DNA, the CDR3 is TGTGCCAGCAGTGATCGACACTACACTGAAGCTTTCTTT.

CDR3 amino acids: CASSEIAGPGELFF. The CDR3 DNA reads as TGTGCCAGCAGTGAAATAGCGGGCCCCGGGGAGCTGTTTTTT. The chain has TRBV2 and TRBJ2-2; 7 bases map to TRBD2. CDR1 is SNHLY and CDR2 is FYNNEI in the germline V gene. J was trimmed by 6 bases and V by 2 bases; bases with no gene match: 3. The CDR3 runs 14 residues.

The V call is TRBV7-8, the J call TRBJ2-3; a weak D match, TRBD2 (6 bases). From germline, CDR1 is SGHVS and CDR2 FQNEAQ. The CDR3 is 16 amino acids. V was trimmed by 0 bases and J by 0 bases, leaving 10 bases between them. The CDR3 reads CASSLASGTSTDTQYF. In DNA, the CDR3 is TGTGCCAGCAGCTTAGCTAGCGGAACTAGCACAGATACGCAGTATTTT.

The chain carries TRBV29-1 and TRBJ2-1; TRBD2 aligns across 11 bases. V gave up 7 bases and J gave up 8 bases; unmatched junction bases: 7. Germline assignment: CDR1 SQVTM and CDR2 ANQGSEA. The CDR3 runs 13 residues. The CDR3 protein is CSEGTSGHDEQFF. In DNA form, the CDR3 reads TGCAGCGAAGGGACTAGCGGCCACGATGAGCAGTTCTTC.

The chain has TRBV29-1 and TRBJ2-1; tentatively, D is TRBD1 (6 bases). From germline, CDR1 is SQVTM and CDR2 ANQGSEA. V gave up 6 bases and J gave up 6 bases, with 9 bases separating them. CDR3 length: 11 residues. The CDR3 nucleotides read TGCAGCGTCGCGACAGGCAATGAGCAGTTCTTC. Translated, it gives CSVATGNEQFF.

This clone was seen a single time. The J gene is TRBJ2-2, the V gene TRBV25-1; TRBD1 matches 7 bases. J gave up 0 bases and V 3 bases, and 7 bases lay outside the gene matches. In germline, CDR1 is MGHDK, CDR2 SYGVNS. The CDR3 is 17 amino acids. CDR3 DNA: TGTGCCAGCAGTGACCTTCCTGGGACAGCGAACACCGGGGAGCTGTTTTTT. Protein sequence: CASSDLPGTANTGELFF.

This chain joins TRBV4-2 and TRBJ1-2; D is undetermined. The CDR3 is 13 amino acids. Germline lookup yields CDR1 LGHNA and CDR2 YNFKEQ. Trimming removed 0 bases from V and 3 bases from J, with 5 bases in between. In DNA, the CDR3 is TGTGCCAGCAGCCAAGAGTCTTACTATGGCTACACCTTC. Translation gives CASSQESYYGYTF.

The genes are TRBV11-3 and TRBJ2-3; D gene ambiguous. This CDR3 is 13 amino acids long. V was pared by 4 bases and J by 0 bases, with 5 bases between. Germline V gives CDR1 SGHNT, CDR2 YENEEA. This chain's CDR3 is CASSYMSTDTQYF. The DNA for the CDR3 is TGTGCCAGCAGCTACATGAGCACAGATACGCAGTATTTT.

The V and J genes are TRBV2 and TRBJ1-2; TRBD1 is a possible D gene (5 bases). Trimming shortened V by 2 bases and J by 4 bases, and 11 bases separated the two germline ends. CDR3 size: 14 residues. Looked up from germline, CDR1 is SNHLY and CDR2 is FYNNEI. The CDR3 loop is CASSERGGTYGYTF. The CDR3 DNA follows: TGTGCCAGCAGTGAAAGGGGCGGGACCTATGGCTACACCTTC.

The chain employs TRBV10-3 and TRBJ2-7; a weak D match, TRBD1 (6 bases). The germline CDR1 and CDR2 sequences are ENHRY and SYGVKD. This CDR3 region has 14 residues. Trimming removed 3 bases at V and 1 base at J, with 10 bases between. Here the CDR3 reads CAISDPRGSYEQYF. CDR3 DNA sequence: TGTGCCATCAGTGATCCCAGGGGATCCTACGAGCAGTACTTC.

CDR3: CASSPRANTEAFF. The CDR3 DNA follows: TGTGCCAGCTCACCACGGGCGAACACTGAAGCTTTCTTT. V is TRBV18 and J is TRBJ1-1; no clear D gene. CDR3 length equals 13 residues. V lost 1 base and J lost 1, with 4 bases in between. CDR1 and CDR2 from the germline V gene are KGHSH and LQKENI. Drawing the rest from reference TRBV18 and TRBJ1-1, the complete variable domain is NAGVMQNPRHLVRRRGQEARLRCSPMKGHSHVYWYRQLPEEGLKFMVYLQKENIIDESGMPKERFSAEFPKEGPSILRIQQVVRGDSAAYFCASSPRANTEAFFGQGTRLTVV.

This clone appeared once. This sequence joins TRBV9 and TRBJ2-7; D possibly corresponds to TRBD1 (5 bases). The CDR3 covers 13 residues. Deletions cut 0 bases from V and 5 bases from J, with 9 bases between. The germline V gene encodes CDR1 SGDLS and CDR2 YYNGEE. The CDR3 spells CASSVDRWDEQYF. The CDR3 DNA reads TGTGCCAGCAGCGTAGACAGGTGGGACGAGCAGTACTTC.

This rearrangement joins TRBV19 to TRBJ2-7; 11 nucleotides agree with TRBD2. Trimming at V came to 3 bases and at J to 2 bases, leaving 6 bases not matched to a gene. CDR1 LNHDA and CDR2 SQIVND come from the germline V gene (reference sequence). The CDR3 spans 16 residues. The CDR3 sequence: CASSITGTSGPYEQYF. The CDR3 DNA reads as TGTGCCAGTAGTATTACAGGGACTAGCGGCCCCTACGAGCAGTACTTC.

The genes are TRBV7-6 and TRBJ2-1; D might be TRBD1 (6 bases). CDR3 length equals 15 residues. In germline, CDR1 is SGHVS, CDR2 FNYEAQ. V lost 5 bases to trimming and J lost 7 bases, with 18 bases between them. In DNA, the CDR3 is TGTGCCAGCAGCCCGACAGGAACCAATTTTAATGAGCAGTTCTTC. Translating it yields CASSPTGTNFNEQFF.

The chain couples TRBV7-2 to TRBJ2-5; no reliable D call. The V end lost 1 base, the J end lost 1 base, and 10 bases lay between the germline ends. The germline gives CDR1 SGHTA, CDR2 FQGNSA. The CDR3 covers 15 residues. CDR3 bases: TGTGCCAGCAGCTTAGGCGGCTACCCCCAAGAGACCCAGTACTTC. It codes for CASSLGGYPQETQYF.

The rearrangement joins TRBV19 to TRBJ2-7; weak D call: TRBD1 (6 bases). CDR1 is LNHDA and CDR2 is SQIVND in the germline V gene (reference sequence). CDR3 length: 15 amino acids. V was trimmed by 3 bases and J by 3 bases, leaving 15 bases between them. The CDR3 DNA is TGTGCCAGTAGTATGTTCGGGGAAGGGGGCTACGAGCAGTACTTC. The encoded protein is CASSMFGEGGYEQYF.

V gene TRBV6-1 combines with J gene TRBJ2-1, with D possibly TRBD2 on 5 matching bases. V was shortened by 5 bases and J by 4 bases, with 15 bases between the two germline ends. Germline values: CDR1 MNHNS, CDR2 SASEGT. The CDR3 is 15 residues long. The CDR3 protein is CASSPTSLPYNEQFF. The CDR3, as DNA: TGTGCCAGCAGTCCTACTAGTCTACCTTACAATGAGCAGTTCTTC.

The chain joins TRBV28 to TRBJ1-1, with D perhaps matching TRBD1 (5 bases). Trimming shortened V by 5 bases and J by 4 bases, and 17 bases separated the two germline ends. The CDR3 extends over 15 amino acids. Germline V gives CDR1 MDHEN, CDR2 SYDVKM. CDR3 loop: CASSTQGFRGTEAFF. The CDR3, as DNA: TGTGCCAGCAGTACGCAGGGTTTTCGTGGCACTGAAGCTTTCTTT.

The V call is TRBV15, the J call TRBJ1-2, with 10 bases fitting TRBD1. V lost 0 bases and J lost 5; bases outside the gene matches: 3. The CDR3 runs to 15 residues. CDR1 and CDR2 from the germline V gene are LNHNV and YYDKDF (reference sequence). The CDR3 coding sequence is TGTGCCACCAGCAGAGATCGGACAGGGGGTTATGGCTACACCTTC. This sequence encodes CATSRDRTGGYGYTF.

This chain connects TRBV29-1 to TRBJ1-2; the match to TRBD1 covers 10 bases. The CDR3 runs 13 residues. Trimming at V came to 4 bases and at J to 8 bases, leaving 7 bases not matched to a gene. CDR1 SQVTM and CDR2 ANQGSEA come from the germline V gene. The chain's CDR3 is CSVAPTGGSGYTF. For the CDR3, the DNA is TGCAGCGTTGCCCCGACAGGGGGCAGCGGCTACACCTTC.

The gene calls are TRBV5-6 and TRBJ2-1, with 8 bases lining up with TRBD1. The CDR3 has 15 amino acids. J lost 5 bases, V lost 5 bases, and 9 bases had no gene match. Per germline, CDR1 SGHDT and CDR2 YYEEEE. The CDR3 loop reads CASSPWTGLNNEQFF. The CDR3 nucleotides are TGTGCCAGCAGTCCCTGGACAGGGTTAAACAATGAGCAGTTCTTC. Full variable domain (remainder filled in from reference TRBV5-6 and TRBJ2-1): DAGVTQSPTHLIKTRGQQVTLRCSPKSGHDTVSWYQQALGQGPQFIFQYYEEEERQRGNFPDRFSGHQFPNYSSELNVNALLLGDSALYLCASSPWTGLNNEQFFGPGTRLTVL.

This clone appeared once. The rearrangement uses TRBV4-1 and TRBJ2-1; 11 bases align to TRBD2. The CDR3 covers 17 residues. CDR1 and CDR2 from the germline V gene are MGHRA and YSYEKL. J lost 6 bases, V lost 4 bases, and 11 bases had no gene match. CDR3 residues: CASSRGGLAAMGNEQFF. In DNA form, the CDR3 reads TGCGCCAGCAGCCGTGGGGGACTAGCGGCCATGGGCAATGAGCAGTTCTTC.